This T cell receptor (beta chain) was obtained from a study of control samples from healthy donors and cancer patients. Sequencing was performed with immunoSEQ multiplex PCR; in TCRdb, only in-frame clones are kept and a portion is missing. The table includes about 21,000 clones, approximately 81% detected once. V was clipped by 8 bases and J by 9 bases; unmatched bases: 16. Germline V gene sequence: CDR1 MNHNY, CDR2 SVGAGI (reference sequence). The CDR3 totals 16 residues. The sequenced material came from PBMCs. The receptor was isolated from a man between 60 and 70 years old with colorectal cancer. This sequence joins TRBV6-6 and TRBJ1-6, with 7 bases aligning to TRBD1. The CDR3 sequence is CASPPPGQVGGSPLHF. The CDR3 coding sequence is TGTGCCAGCCCACCCCCCGGACAGGTTGGGGGTTCACCCCTCCACTTT.